This T cell receptor (beta chain) was recovered during a study of brain T cells in children with intractable seizures. Whole-study findings and limits: Pre-surgery blood may have been undersampled, hiding some clones.

Clones were read by immunoSEQ multiplex PCR, and TCRdb kept only the in-frame ones, dropping some. The table has approximately 330,000 clones, over 90% seen once; the top ten hold 5.5% to 6%. Noted time point: blood from clinic visit 5 months post-surgery; TSC patient then seizure free. Only cases whose brain tissue showed the highest T cell transcript signatures were sequenced. Details on this clone: The antigen is unknown.

There are 13 residues in the CDR3. With V trimmed by 6 bases and J by 5 bases, 0 bases remained unmatched. The clonotype was recovered from a boy under three years old with tuberous sclerosis and intractable seizures. Sequencing was performed on peripheral blood, taken approximately 5 months after surgery. The chain has TRBV12-3 or TRBV12-4 and TRBJ2-1, with 11 bases lining up with TRBD2. DNA for the CDR3: TGTGCCAGCAGGACTAGCGGGGACAATGAGCAGTTCTTC. It is translated as CASRTSGDNEQFF.